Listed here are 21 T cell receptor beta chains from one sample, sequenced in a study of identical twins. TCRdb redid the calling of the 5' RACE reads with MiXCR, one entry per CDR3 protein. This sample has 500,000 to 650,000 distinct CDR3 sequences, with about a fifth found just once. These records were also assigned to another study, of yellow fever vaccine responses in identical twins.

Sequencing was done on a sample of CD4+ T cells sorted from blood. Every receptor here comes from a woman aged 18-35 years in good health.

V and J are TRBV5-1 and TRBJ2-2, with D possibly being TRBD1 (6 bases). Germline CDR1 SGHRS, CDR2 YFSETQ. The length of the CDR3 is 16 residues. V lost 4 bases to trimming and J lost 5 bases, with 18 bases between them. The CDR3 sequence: CASSPTGFPATGELFF. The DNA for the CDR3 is TGCGCCAGCAGCCCCACAGGGTTTCCGGCTACCGGGGAGCTGTTTTTT.

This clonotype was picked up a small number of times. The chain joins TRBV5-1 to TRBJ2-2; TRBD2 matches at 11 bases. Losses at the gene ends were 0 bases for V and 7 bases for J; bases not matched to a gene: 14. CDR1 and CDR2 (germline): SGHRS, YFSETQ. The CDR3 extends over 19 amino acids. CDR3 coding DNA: TGCGCCAGCAGCTTGGATTCCTGGACTAGCGGGCTTTACGGCGGGGAGCTGTTTTTT. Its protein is CASSLDSWTSGLYGGELFF.

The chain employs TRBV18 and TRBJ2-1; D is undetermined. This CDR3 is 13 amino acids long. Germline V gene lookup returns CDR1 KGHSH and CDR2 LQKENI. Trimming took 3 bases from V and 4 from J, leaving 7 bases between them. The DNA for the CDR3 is TGTGCCAGCTCACCTGGAACATACAATGAGCAGTTCTTC. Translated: CASSPGTYNEQFF.

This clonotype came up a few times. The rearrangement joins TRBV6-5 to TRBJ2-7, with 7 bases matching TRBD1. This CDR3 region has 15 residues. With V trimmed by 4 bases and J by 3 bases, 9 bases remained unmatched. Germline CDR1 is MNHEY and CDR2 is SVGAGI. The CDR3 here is CASSSAGTADYEQYF. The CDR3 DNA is TGTGCCAGCAGTTCCGCCGGGACAGCAGACTACGAGCAGTACTTC.

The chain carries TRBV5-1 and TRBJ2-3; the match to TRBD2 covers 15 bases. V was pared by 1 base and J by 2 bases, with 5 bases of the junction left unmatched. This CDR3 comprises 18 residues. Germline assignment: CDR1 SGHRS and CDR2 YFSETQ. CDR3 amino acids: CASSLLGLAGGPTDTQYF. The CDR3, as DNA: TGCGCCAGCAGCTTGCTCGGACTAGCGGGAGGGCCCACAGATACGCAGTATTTT.

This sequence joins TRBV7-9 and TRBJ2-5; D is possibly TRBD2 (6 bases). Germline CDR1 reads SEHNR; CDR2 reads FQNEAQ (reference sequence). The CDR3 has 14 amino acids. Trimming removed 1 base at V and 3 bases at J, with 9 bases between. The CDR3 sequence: CASSLGLVEETQYF. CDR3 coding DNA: TGTGCCAGCAGCTTAGGACTAGTAGAAGAGACCCAGTACTTC.

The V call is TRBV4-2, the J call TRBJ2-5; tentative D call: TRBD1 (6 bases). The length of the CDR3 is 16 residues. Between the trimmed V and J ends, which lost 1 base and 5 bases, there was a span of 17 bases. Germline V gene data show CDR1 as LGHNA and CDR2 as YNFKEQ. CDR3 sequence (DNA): TGTGCCAGCAGCCAAGGGACTGGAACAGGGTGGGAGACCCAGTACTTC. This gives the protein CASSQGTGTGWETQYF.

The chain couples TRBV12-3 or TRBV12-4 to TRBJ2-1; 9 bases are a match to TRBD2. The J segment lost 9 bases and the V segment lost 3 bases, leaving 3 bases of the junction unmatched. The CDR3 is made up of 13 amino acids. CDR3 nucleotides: TGTGCCAGCAGTTTGCAAGCGGGAGGTGAGCAGTTCTTC. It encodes CASSLQAGGEQFF.

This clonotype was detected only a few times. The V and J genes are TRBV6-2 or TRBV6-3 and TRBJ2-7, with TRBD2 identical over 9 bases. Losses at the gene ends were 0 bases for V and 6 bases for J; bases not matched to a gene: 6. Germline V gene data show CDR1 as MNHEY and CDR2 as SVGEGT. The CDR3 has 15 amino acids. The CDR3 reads CASSYSNPSGIEQYF. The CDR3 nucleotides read TGTGCCAGCAGTTACTCGAATCCTAGCGGGATCGAGCAGTACTTC.

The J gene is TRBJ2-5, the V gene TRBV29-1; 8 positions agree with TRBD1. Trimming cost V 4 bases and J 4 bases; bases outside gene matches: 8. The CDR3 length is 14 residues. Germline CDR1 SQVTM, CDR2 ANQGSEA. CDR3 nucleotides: TGCAGCGTTGCTTTAGGGACAGGAGTAGAGACCCAGTACTTC. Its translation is CSVALGTGVETQYF.

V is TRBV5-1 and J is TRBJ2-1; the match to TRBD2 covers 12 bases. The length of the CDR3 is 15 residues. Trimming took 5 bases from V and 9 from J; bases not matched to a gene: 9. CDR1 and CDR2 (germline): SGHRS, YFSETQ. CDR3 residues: CASRRTSGNLGEQFF. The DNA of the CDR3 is TGCGCCAGCAGAAGGACTAGCGGGAATCTTGGTGAGCAGTTCTTC.

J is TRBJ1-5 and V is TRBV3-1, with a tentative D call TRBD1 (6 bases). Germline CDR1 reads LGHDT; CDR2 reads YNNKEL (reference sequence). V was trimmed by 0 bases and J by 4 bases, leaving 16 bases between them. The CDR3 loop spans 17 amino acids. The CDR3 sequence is CASSQESGRGGNQPQHF. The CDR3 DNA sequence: TGTGCCAGCAGCCAAGAAAGTGGCAGGGGTGGAAATCAGCCCCAGCATTTT. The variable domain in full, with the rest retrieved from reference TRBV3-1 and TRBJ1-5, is DTAVSQTPKYLVTQMGNDKSIKCEQNLGHDTMYWYKQDSKKFLKIMFSYNNKELIINETVPNRFSPKSPDKAHLNLHINSLELGDSAVYFCASSQESGRGGNQPQHFGDGTRLSIL.

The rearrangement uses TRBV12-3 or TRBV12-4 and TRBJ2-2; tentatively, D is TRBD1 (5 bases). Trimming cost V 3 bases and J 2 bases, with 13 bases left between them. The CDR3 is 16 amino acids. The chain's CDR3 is CASSFRLTENTGELFF. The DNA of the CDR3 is TGTGCCAGCAGTTTTAGGTTGACAGAAAACACCGGGGAGCTGTTTTTT.

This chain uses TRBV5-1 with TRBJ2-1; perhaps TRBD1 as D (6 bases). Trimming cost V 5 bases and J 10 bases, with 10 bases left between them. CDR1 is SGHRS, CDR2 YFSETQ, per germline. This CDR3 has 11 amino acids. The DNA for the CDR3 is TGCGCCAGCAGGGGGGCTGGGGAGCAGTTCTTC. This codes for CASRGAGEQFF.

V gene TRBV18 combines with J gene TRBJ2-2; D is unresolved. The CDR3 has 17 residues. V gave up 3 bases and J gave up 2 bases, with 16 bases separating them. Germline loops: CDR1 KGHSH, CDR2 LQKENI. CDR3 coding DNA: TGTGCCAGCTCACCTTTCTTCTTGGCAGAAAACACCGGGGAGCTGTTTTTT. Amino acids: CASSPFFLAENTGELFF.

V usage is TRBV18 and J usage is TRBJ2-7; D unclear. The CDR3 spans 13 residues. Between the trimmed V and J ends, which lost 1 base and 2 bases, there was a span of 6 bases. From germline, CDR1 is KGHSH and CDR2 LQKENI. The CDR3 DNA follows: TGTGCCAGCTCACCACTCGAAACCTACGAGCAGTACTTC. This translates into CASSPLETYEQYF.

The CDR3 coding sequence is TGTGCCAGCACCTCCGGGACAGGGGGCACAGCCTACGAGCAGTACTTC. It specifies CASTSGTGGTAYEQYF. The chain is built from TRBV28 and TRBJ2-7; 12 bases are shared with TRBD1. The CDR3 totals 16 residues. The germline gives CDR1 MDHEN, CDR2 SYDVKM. The ends lost 7 bases at V and 2 bases at J; junction bases unmatched: 9. The full variable domain, its missing parts supplied by reference TRBV28 and TRBJ2-7, is DVKVTQSSRYLVKRTGEKVFLECVQDMDHENMFWYRQDPGLGLRLIYFSYDVKMKEKGDIPEGYSVSREKKERFSLILESASTNQTSMYLCASTSGTGGTAYEQYFGPGTRLTVT.

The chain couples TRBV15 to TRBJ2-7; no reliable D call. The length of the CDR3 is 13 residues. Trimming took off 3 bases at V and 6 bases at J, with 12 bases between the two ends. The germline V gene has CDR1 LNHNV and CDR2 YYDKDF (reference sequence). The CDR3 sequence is CATSSEPNREQYF. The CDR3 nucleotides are TGTGCCACCAGCAGTGAACCGAACCGCGAGCAGTACTTC.

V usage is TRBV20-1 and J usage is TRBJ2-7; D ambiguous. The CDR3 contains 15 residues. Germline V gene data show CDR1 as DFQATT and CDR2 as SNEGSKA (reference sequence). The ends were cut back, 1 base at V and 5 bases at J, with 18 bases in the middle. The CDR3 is CSARGPAFSPNEQYF. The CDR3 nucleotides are TGCAGTGCTAGAGGGCCAGCCTTCTCGCCGAACGAGCAGTACTTC.

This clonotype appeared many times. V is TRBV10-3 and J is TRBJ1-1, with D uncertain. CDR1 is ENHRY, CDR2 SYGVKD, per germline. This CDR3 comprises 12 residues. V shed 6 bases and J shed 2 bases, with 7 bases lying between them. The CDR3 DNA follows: TGTGCCATCAGCGCTCATAACACTGAAGCTTTCTTT. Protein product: CAISAHNTEAFF.

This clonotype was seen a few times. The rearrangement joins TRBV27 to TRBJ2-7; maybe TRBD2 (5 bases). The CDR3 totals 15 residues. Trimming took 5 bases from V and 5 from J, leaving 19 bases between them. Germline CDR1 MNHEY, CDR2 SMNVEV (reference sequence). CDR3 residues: CASSRPGRRLDEQYF. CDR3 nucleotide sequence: TGTGCCAGCAGTCGCCCCGGACGGAGGCTGGACGAGCAGTACTTC.